The clone carrying this T cell receptor (beta chain) was counted a single time. Its cognate antigen is unknown. The ends were cut back, 3 bases at V and 7 bases at J, with 10 bases in the middle. Germline values: CDR1 MNHEY, CDR2 SMNVEV (reference sequence). The CDR3 loop spans 13 amino acids. The method was immunoSEQ multiplex PCR; TCRdb's version includes in-frame clones alone and lacks a portion of them. The table shows some 130,000 clones, with roughly 89% occurring only once. This sample is part of a study of T cell responses to AZD1222 COVID-19 vaccine. Study-wide findings and caveats: The donor cohort was predominantly white British with a female majority, and clonal diversity may have been underestimated. Repertoire sampling happened only post peak T cell response. Regions left unmutated in variants are reportedly the target of nearly half of spike-specific TCRs. Just six AZD1222 recipients were seropositive at baseline.

The V gene is TRBV27, the J gene TRBJ1-5; unclear D gene. This specimen consisted of peripheral blood, obtained on day 0 of AZD1222 vaccination. This receptor was taken from an adult in good health. The CDR3: CASSLEGGQPQHF. Written as DNA, the CDR3 is TGTGCCAGCAGTTTGGAGGGAGGACAGCCCCAGCATTTT.